The 30 T cell receptor beta chains reported below all come from one sample, sequenced in a study of CD8 T cells in Susac syndrome. After extraction with the RNeasy kit, about 0.45 to 1 ug of the RNA was reverse transcribed using random hexamers. From the immunoSEQ multiplex PCR reads, TCRdb called clonotypes with MiXCR, one entry per CDR3 protein. Seen here are some 450,000 distinct CDR3 sequences, around 85% observed once, and the top ten hold about 0.12%. The specimen was CD8+ T cells from PBMCs. The receptors were gathered from a human donor with multiple sclerosis.

The genes are TRBV29-1 and TRBJ2-1, with TRBD1 matching 10 bases. With V trimmed by 7 bases and J by 3 bases, 6 bases remained unmatched. From germline, CDR1 is SQVTM and CDR2 ANQGSEA. The CDR3 length is 14 residues. CDR3 in amino acids: CSETGQGVYNEQFF. The CDR3 DNA is TGCAGCGAGACCGGACAGGGGGTCTACAATGAGCAGTTCTTC.

J is TRBJ1-1 and V is TRBV6-6, with D possibly being TRBD1 (5 bases). Trimming removed 10 bases from V and 1 base from J, with 10 bases in between. This CDR3 has 12 amino acids. Germline V CDR1 and CDR2: MNHNY, SVGAGI (reference sequence). CDR3 residues: CAIHTGNTEAFF. The CDR3 nucleotides read TGTGCCATTCACACAGGGAACACTGAAGCTTTCTTT.

The V and J genes are TRBV28 and TRBJ1-2; perhaps TRBD1 as D (5 bases). The CDR3 is made up of 14 amino acids. Trimming removed 8 bases from V and 8 bases from J, with 21 bases in between. CDR1 is MDHEN, CDR2 SYDVKM, per germline. CDR3 region: CASPEDLRQGGYTF. Written as DNA, the CDR3 is TGTGCCAGCCCTGAGGACCTTCGCCAGGGAGGCTACACCTTC.

This clonotype was detected a few times. V usage is TRBV12-3 or TRBV12-4 and J usage is TRBJ2-7; 7 bases are a match to TRBD2. CDR3 length equals 14 residues. V lost 4 bases and J lost 0; bases outside the gene matches: 3. The CDR3 region is CASSSASGSYEQYF. In DNA form, the CDR3 reads TGTGCCAGCAGTTCGGCTAGCGGCTCCTACGAGCAGTACTTC.

The chain combines TRBV11-2 with TRBJ2-2, with 7 bases matching TRBD1. CDR1 and CDR2 (germline): SGHAT, FQNNGV. The CDR3 runs to 16 residues. V lost 1 base, J lost 5 bases, and 7 bases stayed unmatched. The CDR3 loop is CASSLGRTGETGELFF. The CDR3 DNA reads as TGTGCCAGCAGCTTAGGACGTACAGGGGAAACCGGGGAGCTGTTTTTT.

V usage is TRBV11-2 and J usage is TRBJ2-7, with D hard to call. The germline CDR1 and CDR2 sequences are SGHAT and FQNNGV. V was pared by 1 base and J by 6 bases, with 10 bases between. The CDR3 sequence is 13 residues long. The CDR3 nucleotides are TGTGCCAGCAGCTTAGCCGGTGGGCCCGAGCAGTACTTC. Residues: CASSLAGGPEQYF. The whole variable domain, remainder taken from reference TRBV11-2 and TRBJ2-7, is EAGVAQSPRYKIIEKRQSVAFWCNPISGHATLYWYQQILGQGPKLLIQFQNNGVVDDSQLPKDRFSAERLKGVDSTLKIQPAKLEDSAVYLCASSLAGGPEQYFGPGTRLTVT.

This chain links TRBV5-4 with TRBJ1-2; 9 bases fit TRBD1. CDR1 and CDR2 (germline): SGHNT, YYREEE (reference sequence). The CDR3 extends over 13 amino acids. J gave up 7 bases and V 4 bases, and 5 bases lay outside the gene matches. CDR3 protein: CASSPQGALGYTF. CDR3 bases: TGTGCCAGCAGCCCACAGGGGGCGCTTGGCTACACCTTC. The full variable domain, with the rest looked up from reference TRBV5-4 and TRBJ1-2, is ETGVTQSPTHLIKTRGQQVTLRCSSQSGHNTVSWYQQALGQGPQFIFQYYREEENGRGNFPPRFSGLQFPNYSSELNVNALELDDSALYLCASSPQGALGYTFGSGTRLTVV.

The chain combines TRBV7-9 with TRBJ2-7; D is possibly TRBD1 or TRBD2 (5 bases each). This CDR3 region has 15 residues. The germline V gene encodes CDR1 SEHNR and CDR2 FQNEAQ (reference sequence). The V and J ends lost 5 bases and 1 base respectively, with 15 bases between them. For the CDR3, the DNA is TGTGCCAGCAGCCTACGGGACGGCGGATCCTACGAGCAGTACTTC. Its translation is CASSLRDGGSYEQYF.

The chain employs TRBV29-1 and TRBJ1-2; D is uncertain. Trimming cost V 5 bases and J 5 bases, with 15 bases left between them. The CDR3 loop spans 13 amino acids. CDR1 is SQVTM, CDR2 ANQGSEA, per germline. CDR3: CSVRAGGLYGYTF. DNA of the CDR3: TGCAGCGTTCGGGCAGGAGGACTGTATGGCTACACCTTC.

This clonotype was seen a single time. The V and J genes are TRBV9 and TRBJ2-7, with D unresolved. The CDR3 totals 13 residues. V gave up 1 base and J gave up 6 bases, with 11 bases separating them. The V gene's germline CDR1 is SGDLS and CDR2 YYNGEE. CDR3 coding DNA: TGTGCCAGCAGCGTAATGGATTACGGCGAGCAGTACTTC. It codes for CASSVMDYGEQYF.

The J gene is TRBJ1-2, the V gene TRBV29-1, with 10 bases identical to TRBD1. Germline V gene sequence: CDR1 SQVTM, CDR2 ANQGSEA. The length of the CDR3 is 15 residues. With 6 bases clipped from V and 4 bases from J, the junction kept 11 bases outside the gene matches. The CDR3 DNA sequence: TGCAGCGTCCCTGTCCCGGGACAGGGGAGCTATGGCTACACCTTC. Its translation is CSVPVPGQGSYGYTF.

This sequence joins TRBV7-6 and TRBJ2-7; TRBD1 agrees at 7 bases. Germline assignment: CDR1 SGHVS and CDR2 FNYEAQ. Trimming at V came to 4 bases and at J to 2 bases, leaving 5 bases not matched to a gene. This CDR3 has 14 residues. DNA for the CDR3: TGTGCCAGCAGCTCACAGGGGTTAGCCTACGAGCAGTACTTC. Protein product: CASSSQGLAYEQYF. The whole variable domain, remainder taken from reference TRBV7-6 and TRBJ2-7, is GAGVSQSPRYKVTKRGQDVALRCDPISGHVSLYWYRQALGQGPEFLTYFNYEAQQDKSGLPNDRFSAERPEGSISTLTIQRTEQRDSAMYRCASSSQGLAYEQYFGPGTRLTVT.

The rearrangement joins TRBV29-1 to TRBJ2-7; D may be TRBD1 (6 bases). Looked up from germline, CDR1 is SQVTM and CDR2 is ANQGSEA. The CDR3 loop spans 16 amino acids. Trimming took 2 bases from V and 2 from J, leaving 19 bases between them. The CDR3 DNA follows: TGCAGCGTTGAACTGGGGGCAAGCCAAGGTCCCTACGAGCAGTACTTC. This translates into CSVELGASQGPYEQYF.

The gene calls are TRBV27 and TRBJ2-6; unclear D gene. Trimming shortened V by 7 bases and J by 0 bases, and 10 bases separated the two germline ends. CDR3 length: 15 residues. The V gene's germline CDR1 is MNHEY and CDR2 SMNVEV (reference sequence). The CDR3 nucleotides are TGTGCCAGCATATCCGTCAGCTCTGGGGCCAACGTCCTGACTTTC. This codes for CASISVSSGANVLTF.

This clonotype was detected only once. The V call is TRBV5-6, the J call TRBJ2-2; 10 bases line up with TRBD2. CDR1 and CDR2 (germline): SGHDT, YYEEEE. J gave up 4 bases and V 6 bases, and 9 bases lay outside the gene matches. The CDR3 extends over 16 amino acids. In DNA, the CDR3 is TGTGCCAGCACCTCCTCCGGGACTAGCGTCACCGGGGAGCTGTTTTTT. Protein: CASTSSGTSVTGELFF.

The chain recombines TRBV27 with TRBJ2-2; the D gene is possibly TRBD1 (5 bases). CDR1 and CDR2 from the germline V gene are MNHEY and SMNVEV (reference sequence). CDR3 length: 12 residues. Trimming stripped 6 bases from V and 8 bases from J, with 10 bases between. The CDR3 spells CASRPYRGELFF. DNA of the CDR3: TGTGCCAGCAGACCCTACAGGGGGGAGCTGTTTTTT.

DNA of the CDR3: TGCGCCAGCAGGAAAACAGGGGACTACGAGCAGTACTTC. This gives the protein CASRKTGDYEQYF. The chain combines TRBV4-1 with TRBJ2-7, with 7 nucleotides matching TRBD1. The CDR3 loop spans 13 amino acids. Germline lookup yields CDR1 MGHRA and CDR2 YSYEKL. V shed 6 bases, J shed 3 bases, and the junction held 5 bases outside the gene matches.

This chain links TRBV29-1 with TRBJ2-1, with D hard to call. This CDR3 has 12 residues. Trimming took 6 bases from V and 6 from J, leaving 12 bases between them. Germline-derived CDR1 and CDR2 are SQVTM and ANQGSEA. The CDR3 is CSVGPLVNEQFF. Here the CDR3 DNA reads TGCAGCGTAGGACCCTTAGTCAATGAGCAGTTCTTC.

Note on this clonotype: Mismatch with germline at one junction end may stem from a read error. Here the CDR3 reads CASSLGEYNSPLHF. The CDR3 DNA sequence: TGTGCCAGCAGCTTAGGAGAGTACAATTCACCCCTCCACTTT. J is TRBJ1-6 and V is TRBV12-3 or TRBV12-4; no clear D gene. The CDR3 runs 14 residues.

The chain joins TRBV7-9 to TRBJ2-7, with 9 bases fitting TRBD1. CDR3 length equals 15 residues. Trimming took 5 bases from V and 5 from J; bases not matched to a gene: 10. The germline V gene has CDR1 SEHNR and CDR2 FQNEAQ (reference sequence). The CDR3 region has the DNA TGTGCCAGCAGCCGCCGGGACAGGGTTTTTCACGAGCAGTACTTC. Translation: CASSRRDRVFHEQYF.

This chain connects TRBV12-2 to TRBJ2-7; the table names TRBD1, a call not compared with the DNA. TRBV12-2 represents a pseudogene. This CDR3 region has 15 residues. CDR3 sequence (DNA): TGTGCAAGTCGCTTTGCCGGGACAGGGGCCAACGAGCAGTACTTC. Residues: CASRFAGTGANEQYF.

The rearrangement uses TRBV11-2 and TRBJ2-7, with 7 bases identical to TRBD2. The CDR3 spans 14 residues. The junction had 7 bases not matched to a gene; V was cut back by 4 bases and J by 4 bases. CDR1 and CDR2 from the germline V gene are SGHAT and FQNNGV. This CDR3 reads CASSSSGNGYEQYF. CDR3 nucleotides: TGTGCCAGCAGCTCAAGCGGGAATGGGTACGAGCAGTACTTC.

V usage is TRBV30 and J usage is TRBJ1-2; weak D call: TRBD1 (6 bases). Between the trimmed V and J ends, which lost 3 bases and 4 bases, there was a span of 12 bases. The V gene's germline CDR1 is GTSNPN and CDR2 SVGIG (reference sequence). This CDR3 has 13 amino acids. CDR3 residues: CAWRLTGVYGYTF. CDR3 bases: TGTGCCTGGAGATTGACAGGAGTCTATGGCTACACCTTC.

The chain links TRBV20-1 to TRBJ2-1, with unresolved D. The CDR3 covers 12 residues. The germline V gene has CDR1 DFQATT and CDR2 SNEGSKA (reference sequence). V was trimmed by 5 bases and J by 3 bases, leaving 8 bases between them. The DNA of the CDR3 is TGCAGTGCTCCCCTCGTCTACAATGAGCAGTTCTTC. Its protein product is CSAPLVYNEQFF.

The chain recombines TRBV5-1 with TRBJ1-1; D gene unclear. Trimming took 2 bases from V and 0 from J, leaving 8 bases between them. Germline V gene data show CDR1 as SGHRS and CDR2 as YFSETQ. This CDR3 region has 14 residues. The CDR3 is CASSFRQLNTEAFF. The CDR3 nucleotides read TGCGCCAGCAGCTTCCGCCAGTTGAACACTGAAGCTTTCTTT.

This clonotype was picked up a small number of times. The CDR3 reads CASSDPGRISNQPQHF. The CDR3 DNA is TGTGCCAGCAGTGACCCCGGACGGATTAGCAATCAGCCCCAGCATTTT. The chain links TRBV6-1 to TRBJ1-5; D unclear. In germline, CDR1 is MNHNS, CDR2 SASEGT. This CDR3 comprises 16 residues. The germline V and J ends were trimmed by 3 bases and 0 bases, with 12 bases remaining between them.

The V call is TRBV11-2, the J call TRBJ1-2; D gene ambiguous. CDR1 is SGHAT and CDR2 is FQNNGV in the germline V gene. V was pared by 8 bases and J by 3 bases, with 19 bases between. This CDR3 is built from 15 residues. The CDR3 bases are TGTGCCAGCCACGAGTATGATACCCCCTACTATGGCTACACCTTC. Protein: CASHEYDTPYYGYTF.

The chain carries TRBV27 and TRBJ1-5, with no clear D. Per the germline V gene, CDR1 is MNHEY and CDR2 is SMNVEV (reference sequence). This CDR3 spans 15 amino acids. V was cut by 0 bases and J by 3 bases, with 9 bases left in between. CDR3 sequence reads: CASSLSAGFNQPQHF. The CDR3 DNA reads TGTGCCAGCAGTTTATCAGCAGGATTCAATCAGCCCCAGCATTTT.

The rearrangement joins TRBV27 to TRBJ2-1; 12 bases are shared with TRBD1. Trimming at V came to 3 bases and at J to 8 bases, leaving 5 bases not matched to a gene. The CDR3 is made up of 15 amino acids. The V gene's germline CDR1 is MNHEY and CDR2 SMNVEV (reference sequence). The CDR3 nucleotides are TGTGCCAGCAGTTTCAAGGGACAGGGGGCCCATGAGCAGTTCTTC. Translated: CASSFKGQGAHEQFF.

This clonotype appeared a few times. The chain is built from TRBV12-3 or TRBV12-4 and TRBJ2-1; D is uncertain. V was shortened by 3 bases and J by 0 bases, with 3 bases between the two germline ends. The CDR3 consists of 13 residues. The CDR3 loop reads CASSFGSYNEQFF. The CDR3 nucleotides are TGTGCCAGCAGTTTTGGCTCCTACAATGAGCAGTTCTTC.